This T cell receptor beta chain emerged from a study of blood T cell repertoires in COVID-19. TCRdb's copy holds only in-frame clones and misses some; the assay was immunoSEQ multiplex PCR. This table holds fewer than 250,000 clones, less than 90% found once. Losses at the gene ends were 3 bases for V and 0 bases for J; bases not matched to a gene: 4. The CDR3 contains 15 residues. Germline V gene lookup returns CDR1 MGHRA and CDR2 YSYEKL. The sample consisted of PBMCs or T cells enriched from blood (not recorded which). This chain links TRBV4-1 with TRBJ2-5; 7 bases fit TRBD1. The TCR was taken from a woman aged 25 to 39 who had been exposed to COVID-19. CDR3 sequence reads: CASSQGTANQETQYF. The DNA of the CDR3 is TGCGCCAGCAGCCAGGGGACAGCGAACCAAGAGACCCAGTACTTC.